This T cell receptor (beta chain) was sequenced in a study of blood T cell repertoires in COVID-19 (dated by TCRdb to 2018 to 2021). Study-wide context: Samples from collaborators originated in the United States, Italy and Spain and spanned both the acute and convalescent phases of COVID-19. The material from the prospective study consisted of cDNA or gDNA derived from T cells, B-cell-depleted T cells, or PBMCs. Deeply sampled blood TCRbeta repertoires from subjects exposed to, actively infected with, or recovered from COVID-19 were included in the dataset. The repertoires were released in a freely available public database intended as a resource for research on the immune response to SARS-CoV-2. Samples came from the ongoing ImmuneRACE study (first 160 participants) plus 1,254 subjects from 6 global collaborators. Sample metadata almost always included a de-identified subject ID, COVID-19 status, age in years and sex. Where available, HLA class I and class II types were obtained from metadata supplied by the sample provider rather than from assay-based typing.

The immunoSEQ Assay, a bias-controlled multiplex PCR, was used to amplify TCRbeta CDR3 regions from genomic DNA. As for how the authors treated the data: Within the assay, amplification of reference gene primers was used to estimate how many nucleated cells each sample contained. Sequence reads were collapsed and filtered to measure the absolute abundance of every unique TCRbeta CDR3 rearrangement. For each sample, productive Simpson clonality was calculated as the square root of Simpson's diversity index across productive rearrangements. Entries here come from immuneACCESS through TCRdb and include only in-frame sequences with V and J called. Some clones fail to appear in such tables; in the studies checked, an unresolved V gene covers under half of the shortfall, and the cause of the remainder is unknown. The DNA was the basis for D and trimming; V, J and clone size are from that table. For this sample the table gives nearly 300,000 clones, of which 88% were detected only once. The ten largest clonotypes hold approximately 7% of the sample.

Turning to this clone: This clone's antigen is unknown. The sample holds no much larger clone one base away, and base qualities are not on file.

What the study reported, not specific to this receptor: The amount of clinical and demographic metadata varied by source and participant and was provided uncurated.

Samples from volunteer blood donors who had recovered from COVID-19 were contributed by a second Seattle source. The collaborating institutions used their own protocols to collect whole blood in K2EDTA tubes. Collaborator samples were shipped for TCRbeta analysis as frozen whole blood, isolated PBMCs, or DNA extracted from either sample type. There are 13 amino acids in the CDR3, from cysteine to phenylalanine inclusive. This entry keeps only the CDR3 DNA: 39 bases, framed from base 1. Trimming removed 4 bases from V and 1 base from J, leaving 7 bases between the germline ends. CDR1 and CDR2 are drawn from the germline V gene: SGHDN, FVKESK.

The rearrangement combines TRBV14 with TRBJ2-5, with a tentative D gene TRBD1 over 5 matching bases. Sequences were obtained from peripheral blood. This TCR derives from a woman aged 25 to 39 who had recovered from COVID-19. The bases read TGTGCCAGCAGCCGGACACTCCAAGAGACCCAGTACTTC. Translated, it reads CASSRTLQETQYF.